This TCR beta chain appears in the sequencing data of a study of T-cell reconstitution after alpha-beta-depleted transplantation in children. Using unique molecular identifiers, the investigators prepared the TCRbeta library. TCRdb called the PCR reads again in MiXCR, with one record for every CDR3 protein. The sample yields 250,000 to 350,000 distinct CDR3 sequences, more than 9% seen once. In its sample, this clonotype was seen a few times. The CDR3 is 15 amino acids. V gave up 5 bases and J gave up 1 base; unmatched junction bases: 4. This TCR derives from a human donor who donated a stem cell graft to a child with SCID. This specimen was PBMCs from the stem cell graft donor, taken from the stem cell graft. The chain joins TRBV12-3 or TRBV12-4 to TRBJ1-4, with 7 positions matching TRBD1. The CDR3 DNA reads TGTGCCAGCAGTCCCGACAGGGTAACTAATGAAAAACTGTTTTTT. This translates into CASSPDRVTNEKLFF.